The next 11 T cell receptor beta chains were all read from a single sample in a study of T cells after yellow fever vaccination. TCRdb re-called the 5' RACE reads through MiXCR, storing one row per CDR3 protein. The data hold 300,000 to 400,000 distinct CDR3 sequences, with roughly an eighth observed a single time. Sequenced here: CD4+ T cells sorted from PBMCs, sampled 15 days after the yellow fever booster vaccination. Source of these receptors: a man between 18 and 29 years old who received the YFV17D yellow fever vaccine.

V usage is TRBV11-2 and J usage is TRBJ1-4, with a possible D match to TRBD1 (6 bases). The germline V gene has CDR1 SGHAT and CDR2 FQNNGV. The V and J ends lost 5 bases and 3 bases respectively, with 16 bases between them. The length of the CDR3 is 16 residues. CDR3 sequence reads: CASSRLVGASNEKLFF. CDR3 nucleotide sequence: TGTGCCAGCAGCCGCCTGGTGGGGGCATCTAATGAAAAACTGTTTTTT.

The chain joins TRBV29-1 to TRBJ1-1; no clear D gene. CDR1 is SQVTM, CDR2 ANQGSEA, per germline. The CDR3 consists of 12 residues. The CDR3 here is CADLVTNTEAFF. Written as DNA, the CDR3 is TGCGCTGACTTAGTGACGAACACTGAAGCTTTCTTT.

V gene TRBV5-1 combines with J gene TRBJ2-7, with D perhaps matching TRBD2 (5 bases). Trimming pared 3 bases from V and 2 bases from J, leaving 15 bases between. The CDR3 consists of 15 residues. CDR1 and CDR2 (germline): SGHRS, YFSETQ. The CDR3 is CASSSRGMATYEQYF. Written as DNA, the CDR3 is TGCGCCAGCAGCTCCAGAGGGATGGCTACCTACGAGCAGTACTTC.

The chain carries TRBV24-1 and TRBJ2-5; 8 bases match TRBD1. Germline V gene data show CDR1 as KGHDR and CDR2 as SFDVKD. This CDR3 contains 13 residues. Germline trimming cut 4 bases from V and 5 bases from J; bases unmatched to any gene: 2. The CDR3 DNA sequence: TGTGCCACCAGTGACTACAGGGGGGAGACCCAGTACTTC. Translated, it gives CATSDYRGETQYF.

This clonotype has just a few counts. The chain employs TRBV24-1 and TRBJ1-1, with a possible D match to TRBD1 (6 bases). Trimming took 2 bases from V and 10 from J, leaving 16 bases between them. The CDR3 consists of 14 residues. Germline V lookup: CDR1 KGHDR, CDR2 SFDVKD. The CDR3, as DNA: TGTGCCACCAGTGATTCCCAGTGGGGGGCCCGAGCTTTCTTT. Amino acids: CATSDSQWGARAFF.

About this clonotype itself: The junction shows a germline mismatch at one end, possibly a read error. This chain uses TRBV12-3 or TRBV12-4 with TRBJ1-3; tentatively, D is TRBD1 (5 bases). The CDR3 consists of 12 residues. CDR3 protein: CASSLRSGRTDF. CDR3 nucleotides: TGTGCCAGCAGTTTAAGGTCGGGACGGACGGATTTT.

This clonotype was counted a few times. V usage is TRBV20-1 and J usage is TRBJ2-2, with 11 nucleotides matching TRBD2. Germline assignment: CDR1 DFQATT and CDR2 SNEGSKA (reference sequence). The CDR3 contains 15 residues. V lost 2 bases to trimming and J lost 8 bases; unmatched junction nucleotides: 7. CDR3 loop: CSARIPGLAAGELFF. The DNA for the CDR3 is TGCAGTGCTAGAATTCCGGGACTAGCGGCAGGGGAGCTGTTTTTT.

This clonotype was detected many times. The chain uses TRBV6-2 or TRBV6-3 and TRBJ1-6; D gene ambiguous. V lost 6 bases and J 5 bases, leaving 20 bases between the germline ends. The CDR3 is made up of 17 amino acids. Germline values: CDR1 MNHEY, CDR2 SVGEGT. CDR3: CASRDVYLDLNNSPLHF. CDR3 bases: TGTGCCAGCAGAGACGTATACTTGGACCTCAATAATTCACCCCTCCACTTT.

This sequence joins TRBV7-8 and TRBJ2-5; 7 bases agree with TRBD1. The CDR3 has 16 residues. J lost 2 bases, V lost 1 base, and 7 bases had no gene match. CDR1 SGHVS and CDR2 FQNEAQ come from the germline V gene. CDR3 loop: CASSLGDRSLQETQYF. In DNA, the CDR3 is TGTGCCAGCAGCTTAGGGGACAGAAGCTTACAAGAGACCCAGTACTTC. Full variable domain (remainder filled in from reference TRBV7-8 and TRBJ2-5): GAGVSQSPRYKVAKRGQDVALRCDPISGHVSLFWYQQALGQGPEFLTYFQNEAQLDKSGLPSDRFFAERPEGSVSTLKIQRTQQEDSAVYLCASSLGDRSLQETQYFGPGTRLLVL.

This clonotype has more than one count but fewer than ten. The chain joins TRBV11-2 to TRBJ1-1; weak D call: TRBD1 (6 bases). Germline CDR1 reads SGHAT; CDR2 reads FQNNGV. Trimming left V 2 bases short and J 0 bases short, with 13 bases between. The length of the CDR3 is 16 residues. The CDR3 loop reads CASSLHTGFLNTEAFF. The CDR3 coding sequence is TGTGCCAGCAGCTTACACACAGGGTTCCTGAACACTGAAGCTTTCTTT.

This clonotype was seen more than once but under ten times. This rearrangement joins TRBV2 to TRBJ2-1; 7 positions match TRBD2. Per the germline V gene, CDR1 is SNHLY and CDR2 is FYNNEI. The CDR3 spans 13 residues. V was clipped by 8 bases and J by 2 bases; unmatched bases: 3. The CDR3: CASYRGAYNEQFF. For the CDR3, the DNA is TGTGCCAGCTATCGGGGGGCCTACAATGAGCAGTTCTTC.